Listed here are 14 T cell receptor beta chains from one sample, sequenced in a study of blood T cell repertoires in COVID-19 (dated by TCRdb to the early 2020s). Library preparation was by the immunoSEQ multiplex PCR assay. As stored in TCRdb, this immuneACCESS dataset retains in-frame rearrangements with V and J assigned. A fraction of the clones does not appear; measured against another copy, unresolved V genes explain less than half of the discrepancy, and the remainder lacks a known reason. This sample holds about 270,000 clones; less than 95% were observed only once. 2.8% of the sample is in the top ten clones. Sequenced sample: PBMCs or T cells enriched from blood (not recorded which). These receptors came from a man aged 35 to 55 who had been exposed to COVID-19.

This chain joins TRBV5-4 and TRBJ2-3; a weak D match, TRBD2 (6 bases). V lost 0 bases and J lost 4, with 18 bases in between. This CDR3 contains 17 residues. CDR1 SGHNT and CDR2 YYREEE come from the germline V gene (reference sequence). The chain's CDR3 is CASSLGVAGPGADTQYF. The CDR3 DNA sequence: TGTGCCAGCAGCTTGGGTGTGGCGGGACCCGGCGCAGATACGCAGTATTTT. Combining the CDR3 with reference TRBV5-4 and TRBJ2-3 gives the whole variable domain ETGVTQSPTHLIKTRGQQVTLRCSSQSGHNTVSWYQQALGQGPQFIFQYYREEENGRGNFPPRFSGLQFPNYSSELNVNALELDDSALYLCASSLGVAGPGADTQYFGPGTRLTVL.

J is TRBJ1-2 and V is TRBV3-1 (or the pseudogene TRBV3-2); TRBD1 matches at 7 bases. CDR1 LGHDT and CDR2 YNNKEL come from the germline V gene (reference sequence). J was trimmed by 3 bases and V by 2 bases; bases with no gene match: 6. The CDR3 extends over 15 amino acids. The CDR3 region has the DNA TGTGCCAGCAGCCAAACGGACAGGAGCTACTATGGCTACACCTTC. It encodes CASSQTDRSYYGYTF.

The CDR3 loop reads CASISEPIRADTQYF. The CDR3 coding sequence is TGTGCCAGCATCTCTGAGCCGATTCGGGCAGATACGCAGTATTTT. V usage is TRBV28 and J usage is TRBJ2-3; D gene uncertain. The CDR3 covers 15 residues. In germline, CDR1 is MDHEN, CDR2 SYDVKM. The ends were cut back, 7 bases at V and 4 bases at J, with 18 bases in the middle.

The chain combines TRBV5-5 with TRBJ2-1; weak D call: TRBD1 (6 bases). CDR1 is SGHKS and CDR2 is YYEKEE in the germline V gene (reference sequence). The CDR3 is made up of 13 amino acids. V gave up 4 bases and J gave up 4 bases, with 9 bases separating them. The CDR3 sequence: CASSIDRYNEQFF. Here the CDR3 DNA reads TGTGCCAGCAGCATAGACAGGTACAATGAGCAGTTCTTC.

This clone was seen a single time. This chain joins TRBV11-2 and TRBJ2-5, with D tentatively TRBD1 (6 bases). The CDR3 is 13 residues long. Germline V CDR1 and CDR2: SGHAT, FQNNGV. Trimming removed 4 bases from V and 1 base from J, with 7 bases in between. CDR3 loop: CASSWTVQETQYF. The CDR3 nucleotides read TGTGCCAGCAGCTGGACAGTCCAAGAGACCCAGTACTTC.

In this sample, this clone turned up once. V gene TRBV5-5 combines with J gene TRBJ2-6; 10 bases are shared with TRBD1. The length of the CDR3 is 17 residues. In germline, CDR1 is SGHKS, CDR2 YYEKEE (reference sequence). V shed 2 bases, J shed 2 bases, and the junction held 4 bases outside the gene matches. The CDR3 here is CASSFRDRGAGANVLTF. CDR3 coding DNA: TGTGCCAGCAGCTTCAGGGACAGGGGAGCTGGGGCCAACGTCCTGACTTTC.

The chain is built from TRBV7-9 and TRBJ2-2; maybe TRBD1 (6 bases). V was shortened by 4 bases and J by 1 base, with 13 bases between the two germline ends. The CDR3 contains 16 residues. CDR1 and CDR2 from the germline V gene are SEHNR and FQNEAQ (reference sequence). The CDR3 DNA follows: TGTGCCAGCAGCTCGTCACAGGGTTTGAACACCGGGGAGCTGTTTTTT. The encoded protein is CASSSSQGLNTGELFF.

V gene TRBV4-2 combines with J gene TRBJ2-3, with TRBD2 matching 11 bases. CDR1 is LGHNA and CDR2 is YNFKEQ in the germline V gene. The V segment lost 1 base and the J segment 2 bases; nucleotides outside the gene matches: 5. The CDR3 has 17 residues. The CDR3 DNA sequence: TGTGCCAGCAGCCAAGGGGTGGGACTAGCGGACACAGATACGCAGTATTTT. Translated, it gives CASSQGVGLADTDTQYF.

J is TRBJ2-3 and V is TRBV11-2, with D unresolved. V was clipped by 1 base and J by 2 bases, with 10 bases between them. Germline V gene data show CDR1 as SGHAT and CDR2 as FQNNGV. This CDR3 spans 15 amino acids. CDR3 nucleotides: TGTGCCAGCAGCTTAGGACTCGACGACACAGATACGCAGTATTTT. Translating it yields CASSLGLDDTDTQYF.

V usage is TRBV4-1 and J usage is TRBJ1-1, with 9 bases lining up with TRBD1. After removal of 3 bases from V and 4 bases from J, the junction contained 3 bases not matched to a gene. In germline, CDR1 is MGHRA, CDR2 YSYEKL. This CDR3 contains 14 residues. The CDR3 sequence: CASSQYRGLTEAFF. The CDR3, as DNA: TGCGCCAGCAGCCAGTACAGGGGGCTCACTGAAGCTTTCTTT.

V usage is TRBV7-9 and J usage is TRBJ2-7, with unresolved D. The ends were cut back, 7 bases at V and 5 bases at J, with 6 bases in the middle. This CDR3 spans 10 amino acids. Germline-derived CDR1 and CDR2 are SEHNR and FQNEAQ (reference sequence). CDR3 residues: CASTPDEQYF. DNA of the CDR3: TGTGCCAGCACCCCTGACGAGCAGTACTTC.

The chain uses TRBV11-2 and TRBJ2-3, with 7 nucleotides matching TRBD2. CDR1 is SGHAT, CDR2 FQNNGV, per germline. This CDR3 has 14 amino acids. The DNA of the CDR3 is TGTGCGAGTACAGCGGGAACCAGCACAGATACGCAGTATTTT. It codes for CASTAGTSTDTQYF.

For the CDR3, the DNA is TGTGCCAGCAGTTCGCCGCTGGGACAGTCGAAGGATCGGCCCCAGCATTTT. This codes for CASSSPLGQSKDRPQHF. V and J are TRBV28 and TRBJ1-5; the match to TRBD1 covers 7 bases. V trimming: 4 bases; J trimming: 9 bases; junction bases outside the gene matches: 18. The CDR3 is 17 residues long. Germline V CDR1 and CDR2: MDHEN, SYDVKM.

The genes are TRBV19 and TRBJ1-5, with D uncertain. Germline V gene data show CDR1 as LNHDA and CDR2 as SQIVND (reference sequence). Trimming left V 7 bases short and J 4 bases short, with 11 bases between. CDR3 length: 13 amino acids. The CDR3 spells CASTPSSNQPQHF. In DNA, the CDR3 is TGTGCCAGTACTCCGAGCTCGAATCAGCCCCAGCATTTT.